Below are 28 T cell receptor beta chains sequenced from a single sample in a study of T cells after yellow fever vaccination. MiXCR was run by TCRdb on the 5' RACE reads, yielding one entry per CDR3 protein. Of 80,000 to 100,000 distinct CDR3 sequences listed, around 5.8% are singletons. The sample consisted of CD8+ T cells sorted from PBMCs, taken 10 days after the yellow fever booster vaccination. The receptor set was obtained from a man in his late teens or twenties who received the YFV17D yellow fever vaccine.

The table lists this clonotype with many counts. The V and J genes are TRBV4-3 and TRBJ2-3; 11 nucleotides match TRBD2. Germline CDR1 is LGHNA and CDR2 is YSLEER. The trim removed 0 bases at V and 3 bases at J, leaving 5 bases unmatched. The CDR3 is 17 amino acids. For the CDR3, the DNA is TGCGCCAGCAGCCAAGAAGATACTAGCGGGGGAACAGATACGCAGTATTTT. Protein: CASSQEDTSGGTDTQYF.

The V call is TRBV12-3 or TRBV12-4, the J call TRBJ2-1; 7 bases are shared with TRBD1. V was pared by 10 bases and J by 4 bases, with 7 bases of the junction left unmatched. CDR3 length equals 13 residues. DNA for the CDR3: TGTGCCATCCCGGGGACAGTGTACAATGAGCAGTTCTTC. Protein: CAIPGTVYNEQFF.

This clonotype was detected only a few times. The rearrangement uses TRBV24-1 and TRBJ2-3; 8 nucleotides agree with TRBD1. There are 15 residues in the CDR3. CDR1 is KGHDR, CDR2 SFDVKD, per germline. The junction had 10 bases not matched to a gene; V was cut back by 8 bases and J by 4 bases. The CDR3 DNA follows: TGTGCCACCATCTTCGGACAGGGTCTTTCAGATACGCAGTATTTT. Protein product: CATIFGQGLSDTQYF.

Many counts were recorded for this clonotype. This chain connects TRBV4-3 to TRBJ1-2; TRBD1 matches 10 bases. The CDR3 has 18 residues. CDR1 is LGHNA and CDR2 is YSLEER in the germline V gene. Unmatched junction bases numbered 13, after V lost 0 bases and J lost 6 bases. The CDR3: CASSQEEVWRQGAHGYTF. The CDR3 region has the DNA TGCGCCAGCAGCCAAGAAGAGGTCTGGAGACAGGGGGCCCATGGCTACACCTTC.

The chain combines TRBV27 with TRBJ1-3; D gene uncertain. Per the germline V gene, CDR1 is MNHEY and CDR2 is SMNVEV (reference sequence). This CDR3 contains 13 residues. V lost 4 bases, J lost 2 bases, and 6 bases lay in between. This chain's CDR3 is CASSSGPGNTIYF. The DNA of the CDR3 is TGTGCCAGCAGTTCCGGGCCTGGAAACACCATATATTTT.

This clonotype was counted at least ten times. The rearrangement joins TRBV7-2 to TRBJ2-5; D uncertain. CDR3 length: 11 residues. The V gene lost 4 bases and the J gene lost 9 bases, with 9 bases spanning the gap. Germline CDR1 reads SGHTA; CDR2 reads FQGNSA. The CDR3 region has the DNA TGTGCCAGCAGCTGGAGCATGGCCCAGTACTTC. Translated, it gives CASSWSMAQYF.

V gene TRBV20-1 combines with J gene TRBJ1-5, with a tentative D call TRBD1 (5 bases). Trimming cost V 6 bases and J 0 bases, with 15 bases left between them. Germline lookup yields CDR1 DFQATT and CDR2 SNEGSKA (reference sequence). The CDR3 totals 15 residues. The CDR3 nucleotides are TGCAGTGCCACCCCCCGGGGGGTTAGCAATCAGCCCCAGCATTTT. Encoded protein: CSATPRGVSNQPQHF.

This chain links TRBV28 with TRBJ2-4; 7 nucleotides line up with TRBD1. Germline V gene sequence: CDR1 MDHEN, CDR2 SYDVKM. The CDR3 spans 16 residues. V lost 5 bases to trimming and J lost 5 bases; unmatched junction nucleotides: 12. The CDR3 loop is CASSLGFGQVENIQYF. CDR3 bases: TGTGCCAGCAGTCTCGGATTCGGACAGGTGGAAAACATTCAGTACTTC. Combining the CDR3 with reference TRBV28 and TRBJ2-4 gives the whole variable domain DVKVTQSSRYLVKRTGEKVFLECVQDMDHENMFWYRQDPGLGLRLIYFSYDVKMKEKGDIPEGYSVSREKKERFSLILESASTNQTSMYLCASSLGFGQVENIQYFGAGTRLSVL.

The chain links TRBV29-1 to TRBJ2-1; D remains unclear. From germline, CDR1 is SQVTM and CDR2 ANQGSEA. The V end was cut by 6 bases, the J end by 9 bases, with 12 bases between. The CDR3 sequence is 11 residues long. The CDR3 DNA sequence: TGCAGCGTACCTACAGCAGGTGAGCAGTTCTTC. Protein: CSVPTAGEQFF.

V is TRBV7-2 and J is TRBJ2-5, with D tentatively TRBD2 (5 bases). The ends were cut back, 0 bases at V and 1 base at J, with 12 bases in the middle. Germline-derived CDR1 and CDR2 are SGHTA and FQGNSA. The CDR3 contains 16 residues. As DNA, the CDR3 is TGTGCCAGCAGCTTAGCCGTCGGGGATCTCCAAGAGACCCAGTACTTC. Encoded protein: CASSLAVGDLQETQYF.

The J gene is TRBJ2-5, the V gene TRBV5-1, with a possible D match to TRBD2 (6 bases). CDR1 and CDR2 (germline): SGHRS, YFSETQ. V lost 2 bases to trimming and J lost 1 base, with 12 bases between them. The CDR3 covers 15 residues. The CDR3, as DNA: TGCGCCAGCAGCTTCCGAGGAGGGGCCCAAGAGACCCAGTACTTC. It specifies CASSFRGGAQETQYF.

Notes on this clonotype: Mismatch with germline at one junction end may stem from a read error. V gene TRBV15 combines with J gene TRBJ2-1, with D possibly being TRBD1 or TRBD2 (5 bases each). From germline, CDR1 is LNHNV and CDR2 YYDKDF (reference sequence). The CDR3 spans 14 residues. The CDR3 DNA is TGTGCCACCAGCGGAGAGGGACCTCACAATGAGCAGTTCTTC. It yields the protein CATSGEGPHNEQFF.

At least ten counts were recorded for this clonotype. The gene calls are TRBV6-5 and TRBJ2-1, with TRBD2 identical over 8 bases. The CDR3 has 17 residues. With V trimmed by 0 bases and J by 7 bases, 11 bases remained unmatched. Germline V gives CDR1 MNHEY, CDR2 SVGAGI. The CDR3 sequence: CASSYSNSRGGLNEQFF. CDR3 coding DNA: TGTGCCAGCAGTTACTCGAATTCCCGGGGGGGCCTGAATGAGCAGTTCTTC.

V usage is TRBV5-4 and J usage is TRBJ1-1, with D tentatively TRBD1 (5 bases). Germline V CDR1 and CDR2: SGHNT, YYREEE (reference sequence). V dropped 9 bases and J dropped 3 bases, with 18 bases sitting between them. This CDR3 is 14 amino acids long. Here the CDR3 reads CATQFGGGDTEAFF. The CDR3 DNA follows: TGTGCCACACAATTCGGGGGTGGGGACACTGAAGCTTTCTTT.

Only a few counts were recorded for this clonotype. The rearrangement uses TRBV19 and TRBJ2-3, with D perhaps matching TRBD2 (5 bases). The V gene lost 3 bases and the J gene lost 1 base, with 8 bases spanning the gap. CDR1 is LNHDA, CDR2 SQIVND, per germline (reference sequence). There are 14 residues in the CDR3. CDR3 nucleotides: TGTGCCAGTAGTATCGGGCGGGGCACAGATACGCAGTATTTT. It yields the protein CASSIGRGTDTQYF.

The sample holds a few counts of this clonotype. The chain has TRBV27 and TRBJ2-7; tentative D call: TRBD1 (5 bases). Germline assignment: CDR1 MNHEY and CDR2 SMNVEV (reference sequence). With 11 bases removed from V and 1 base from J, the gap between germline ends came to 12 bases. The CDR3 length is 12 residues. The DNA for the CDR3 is TGTGCCGTAGGACAACGATCCTACGAGCAGTACTTC. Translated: CAVGQRSYEQYF.

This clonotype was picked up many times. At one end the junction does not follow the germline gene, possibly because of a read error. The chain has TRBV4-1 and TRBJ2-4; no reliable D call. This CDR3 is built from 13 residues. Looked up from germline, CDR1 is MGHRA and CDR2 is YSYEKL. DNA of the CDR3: TGCGCCAGCAGCCAAGATTTCGGCAGGCCGGTCGACTTC. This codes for CASSQDFGRPVDF.

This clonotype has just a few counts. The CDR3 DNA sequence: TGCGCCAGCAGCCCCTACGGGGACTACGAGACCCAGTACTTC. Protein: CASSPYGDYETQYF. This rearrangement joins TRBV4-1 to TRBJ2-5, with 7 bases identical to TRBD2. Trimming removed 4 bases from V and 5 bases from J; junction bases left unmatched: 7. Germline V gives CDR1 MGHRA, CDR2 YSYEKL. This CDR3 spans 14 amino acids.

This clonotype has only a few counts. CDR3 region: CASSSGQGRKKLFF. As DNA, the CDR3 is TGCGCCAGCAGCTCGGGACAGGGGAGAAAAAAACTGTTTTTT. The gene calls are TRBV5-1 and TRBJ1-4, with TRBD1 matching over 10 bases. After removal of 3 bases from V and 9 bases from J, the junction contained 5 bases not matched to a gene. This CDR3 spans 14 amino acids. The germline CDR1 and CDR2 sequences are SGHRS and YFSETQ.

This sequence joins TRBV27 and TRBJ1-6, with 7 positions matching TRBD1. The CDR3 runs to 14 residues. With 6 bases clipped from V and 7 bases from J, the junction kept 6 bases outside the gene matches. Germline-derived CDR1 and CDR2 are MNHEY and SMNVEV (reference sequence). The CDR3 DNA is TGTGCCAGCAGCCTGGGACAGAGAAATTCACCCCTCCACTTT. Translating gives CASSLGQRNSPLHF.

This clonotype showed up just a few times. The CDR3 is CASSYIGDTQYF. CDR3 DNA: TGTGCCAGCAGTTACATCGGGGATACGCAGTATTTT. V is TRBV6-5 and J is TRBJ2-3; D remains unclear. Germline assignment: CDR1 MNHEY and CDR2 SVGAGI. The CDR3 loop spans 12 amino acids. V was shortened by 2 bases and J by 6 bases, with 6 bases between the two germline ends.

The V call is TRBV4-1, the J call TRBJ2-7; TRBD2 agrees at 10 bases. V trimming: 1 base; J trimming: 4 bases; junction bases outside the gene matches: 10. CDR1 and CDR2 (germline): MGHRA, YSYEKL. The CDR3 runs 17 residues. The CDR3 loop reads CASSQVGLAGAIYEQYV. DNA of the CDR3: TGCGCCAGCAGCCAAGTGGGGCTAGCGGGGGCGATTTACGAGCAGTACGTC.

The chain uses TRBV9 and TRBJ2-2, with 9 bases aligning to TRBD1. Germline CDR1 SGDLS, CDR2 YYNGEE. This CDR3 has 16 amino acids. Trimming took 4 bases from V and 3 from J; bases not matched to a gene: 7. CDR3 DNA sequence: TGTGCCAGCAGCAACAACAGGGGGCAGGACACCGGGGAGCTGTTTTTT. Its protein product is CASSNNRGQDTGELFF.

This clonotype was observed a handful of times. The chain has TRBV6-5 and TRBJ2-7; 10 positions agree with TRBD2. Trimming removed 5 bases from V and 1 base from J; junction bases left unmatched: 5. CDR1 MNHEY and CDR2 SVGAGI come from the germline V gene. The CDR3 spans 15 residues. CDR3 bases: TGTGCCAGCAGTCCTAGCGGGGGTGGTTCCTACGAGCAGTACGTC. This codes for CASSPSGGGSYEQYV.

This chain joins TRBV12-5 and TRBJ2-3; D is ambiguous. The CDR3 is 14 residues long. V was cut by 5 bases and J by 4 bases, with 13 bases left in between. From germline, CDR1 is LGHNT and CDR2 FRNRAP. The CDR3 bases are TGTGCTAGTGGTAAAGGTATTTTTTCAGATACGCAGTATTTT. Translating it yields CASGKGIFSDTQYF.

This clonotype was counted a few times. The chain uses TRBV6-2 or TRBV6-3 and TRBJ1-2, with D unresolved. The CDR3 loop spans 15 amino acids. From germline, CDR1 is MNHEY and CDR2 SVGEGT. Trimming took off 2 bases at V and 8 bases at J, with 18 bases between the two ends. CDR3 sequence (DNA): TGTGCCAGCAGTTACCCGGCGGTCGGCGGGGAGGGCTACACCTTC. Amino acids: CASSYPAVGGEGYTF.

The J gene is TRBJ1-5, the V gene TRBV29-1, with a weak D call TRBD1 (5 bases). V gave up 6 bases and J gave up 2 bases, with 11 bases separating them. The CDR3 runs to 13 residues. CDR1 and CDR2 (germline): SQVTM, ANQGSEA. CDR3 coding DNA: TGCAGCGTGAAAGACAGAGGCAATCAGCCCCAGCATTTT. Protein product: CSVKDRGNQPQHF.

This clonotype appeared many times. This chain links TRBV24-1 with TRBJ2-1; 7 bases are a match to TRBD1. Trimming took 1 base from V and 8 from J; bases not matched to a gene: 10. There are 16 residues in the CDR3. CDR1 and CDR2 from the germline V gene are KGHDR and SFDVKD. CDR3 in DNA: TGTGCCACCAGTGATTTCGGAACAGGGGATAGGGATGAGCAGTTCTTC. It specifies CATSDFGTGDRDEQFF.